The text below deals with one T cell receptor beta chain. The entry originates in a study of blood T cell repertoires in COVID-19. Turning to the study itself: The cDNA or gDNA used as material had been derived from T cells, B-cell-depleted T cells, or PBMCs.

Data came from immunoSEQ multiplex PCR; TCRdb stores just in-frame clones and leaves some out. The table lists 290,000 or so clones, around 87% of them singletons, with 1% to 1.5% in the top ten. The V and J ends lost 10 bases and 1 base respectively, with 23 bases between them. CDR3 length: 16 residues. Germline V gives CDR1 WNHNN, CDR2 SYGVQD (reference sequence). The sample consisted of peripheral blood. The TCR originated in a man between 70 and 80 years old with acute or convalescent COVID-19. V usage is TRBV10-1 and J usage is TRBJ2-7, with a weak D call TRBD1 (6 bases). The chain's CDR3 is CANSLRQDPRSYEQYF. The CDR3 nucleotides are TGCGCCAACTCCCTTAGACAGGACCCTAGATCCTACGAGCAGTACTTC.